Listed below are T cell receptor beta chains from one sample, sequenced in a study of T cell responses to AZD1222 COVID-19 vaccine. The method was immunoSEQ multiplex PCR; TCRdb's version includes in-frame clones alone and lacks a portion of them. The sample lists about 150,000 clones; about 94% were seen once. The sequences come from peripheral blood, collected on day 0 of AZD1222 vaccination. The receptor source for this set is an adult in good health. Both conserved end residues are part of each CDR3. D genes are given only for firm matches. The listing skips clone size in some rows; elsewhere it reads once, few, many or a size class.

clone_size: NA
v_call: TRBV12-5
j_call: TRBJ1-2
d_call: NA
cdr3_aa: CASGPLLGGGYTF
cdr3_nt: TGTGCTAGTGGTCCCCTACTGGGAGGGGGCTACACCTTC

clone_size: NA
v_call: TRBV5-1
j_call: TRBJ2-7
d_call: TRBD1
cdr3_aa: CASSLDGQGKNYEQYF
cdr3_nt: TGCGCCAGCAGCTTGGACGGACAGGGGAAAAACTACGAGCAGTACTTC

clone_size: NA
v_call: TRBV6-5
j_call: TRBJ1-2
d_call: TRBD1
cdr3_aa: CASSYSRQGNNYGYTF
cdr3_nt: TGTGCCAGCAGTTACTCGAGACAGGGAAATAACTATGGCTACACCTTC

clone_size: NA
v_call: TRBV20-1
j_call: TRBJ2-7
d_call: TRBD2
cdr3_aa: CSASRGLGAYEQYF
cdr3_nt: TGCAGTGCTAGTCGCGGACTAGGGGCCTACGAGCAGTACTTC

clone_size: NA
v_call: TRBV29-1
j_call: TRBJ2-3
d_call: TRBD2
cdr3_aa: CSVGGIPGLAGEMRDTQYF
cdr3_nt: TGCAGCGTTGGGGGAATCCCGGGACTAGCGGGAGAGATGAGAGATACGCAGTATTTT

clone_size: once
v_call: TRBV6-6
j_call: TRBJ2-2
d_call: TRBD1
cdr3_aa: CASSRTGVGTGELFF
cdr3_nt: TGTGCTAGCAGCAGAACAGGGGTGGGCACCGGGGAGCTGTTTTTT

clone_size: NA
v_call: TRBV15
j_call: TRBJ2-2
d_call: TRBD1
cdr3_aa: CATSSPWGTGANTGELFF
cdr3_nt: TGTGCCACCAGCAGCCCCTGGGGGACAGGAGCGAACACCGGGGAGCTGTTTTTT

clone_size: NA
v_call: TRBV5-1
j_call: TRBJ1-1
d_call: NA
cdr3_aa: CASSLGRGGSLNTEAFF
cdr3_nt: TGCGCCAGCAGCTTAGGGAGGGGAGGCTCCTTGAACACTGAAGCTTTCTTT

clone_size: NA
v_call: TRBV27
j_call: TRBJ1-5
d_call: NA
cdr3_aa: CASSLTPPGGNQPQHF
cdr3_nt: TGTGCCAGCAGCCTCACGCCCCCCGGAGGCAATCAGCCCCAGCATTTT

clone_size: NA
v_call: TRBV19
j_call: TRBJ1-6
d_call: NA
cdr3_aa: CASSFGENSPLHF
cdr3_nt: TGTGCCAGTAGTTTCGGGGAGAATTCACCCCTCCACTTT

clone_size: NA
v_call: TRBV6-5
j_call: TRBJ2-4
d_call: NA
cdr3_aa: CASSPPGSAKNIQYF
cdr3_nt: TGTGCCAGCAGCCCGCCGGGGTCCGCCAAAAACATTCAGTACTTC

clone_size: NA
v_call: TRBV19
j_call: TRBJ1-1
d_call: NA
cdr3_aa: CASSSLSQNTEAFF
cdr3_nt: TGTGCCAGTAGTAGTCTCTCACAGAACACTGAAGCTTTCTTT

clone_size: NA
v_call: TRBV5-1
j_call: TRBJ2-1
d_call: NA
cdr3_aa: CASSLDPGSYEQFF
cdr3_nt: TGCGCCAGCAGCTTGGACCCCGGCAGCTATGAGCAGTTCTTC

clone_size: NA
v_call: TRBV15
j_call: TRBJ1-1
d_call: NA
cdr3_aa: CATSRGEMRGAEAFF
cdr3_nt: TGTGCCACCAGCAGAGGGGAAATGCGTGGGGCTGAAGCTTTCTTT

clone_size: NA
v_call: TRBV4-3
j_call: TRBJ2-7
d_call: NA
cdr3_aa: CASSPNYGGPPYEQYF
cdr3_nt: TGCGCCAGCAGCCCAAATTATGGGGGTCCCCCCTACGAGCAGTACTTC

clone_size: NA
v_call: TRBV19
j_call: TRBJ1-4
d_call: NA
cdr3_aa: CASSIDTPAGKLFF
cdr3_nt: TGTGCCAGTAGTATTGATACTCCCGCGGGAAAACTGTTTTTT

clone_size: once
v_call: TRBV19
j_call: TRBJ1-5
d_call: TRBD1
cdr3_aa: CASTSGTGLGNQPQHF
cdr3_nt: TGTGCCAGTACCTCCGGGACAGGGTTGGGCAATCAGCCCCAGCATTTT

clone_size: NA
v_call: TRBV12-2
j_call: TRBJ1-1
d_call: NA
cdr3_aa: CASRPKAGGANSEAFF
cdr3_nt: TGTGCAAGTCGCCCAAAAGCAGGGGGGGCTAACTCTGAAGCTTTCTTT

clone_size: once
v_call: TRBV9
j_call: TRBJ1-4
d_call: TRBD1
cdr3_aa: CASSPRQGANEKLFF
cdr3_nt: TGTGCCAGCAGCCCGCGACAGGGAGCTAATGAAAAACTGTTTTTT

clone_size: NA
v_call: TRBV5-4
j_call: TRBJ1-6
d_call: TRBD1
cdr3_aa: CASSFGPSRDSANSPLHF
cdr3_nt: TGTGCCAGCAGCTTTGGGCCCTCCCGGGACAGTGCTAATTCACCCCTCCACTTT

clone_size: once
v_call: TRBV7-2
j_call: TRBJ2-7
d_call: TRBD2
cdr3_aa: CASSLGTSGVKAYEQYF
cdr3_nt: TGTGCCAGCAGCTTAGGGACTAGCGGGGTGAAAGCCTACGAGCAGTACTTC

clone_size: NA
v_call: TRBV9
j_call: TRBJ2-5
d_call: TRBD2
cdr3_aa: CASSVVASGATSGGTQYF
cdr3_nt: TGTGCCAGCAGCGTAGTGGCTAGCGGGGCCACAAGCGGGGGGACCCAGTACTTC

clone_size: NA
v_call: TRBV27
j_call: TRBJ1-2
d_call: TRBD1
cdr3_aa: CASSQGGPEGYTF
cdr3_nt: TGTGCCAGCAGCCAGGGGGGCCCGGAGGGCTACACCTTC

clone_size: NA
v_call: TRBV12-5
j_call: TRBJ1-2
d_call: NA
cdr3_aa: CASGLVGPNYGYTF
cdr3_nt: TGTGCTAGTGGTTTGGTCGGACCTAACTATGGCTACACCTTC

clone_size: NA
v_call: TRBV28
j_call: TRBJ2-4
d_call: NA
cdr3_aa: CASTPRGRAKNIQYF
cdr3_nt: TGTGCCAGCACACCTCGGGGTAGAGCCAAAAACATTCAGTACTTC

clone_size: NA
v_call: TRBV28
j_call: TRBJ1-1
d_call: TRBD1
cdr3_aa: CASRPRQGGNTEAFF
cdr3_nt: TGTGCCAGCAGGCCCCGACAGGGCGGGAACACTGAAGCTTTCTTT

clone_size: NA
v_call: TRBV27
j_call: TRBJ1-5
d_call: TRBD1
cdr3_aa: CASSLRTGQGLPQHF
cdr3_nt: TGTGCCAGCAGTTTAAGGACCGGACAGGGGCTCCCCCAGCATTTT

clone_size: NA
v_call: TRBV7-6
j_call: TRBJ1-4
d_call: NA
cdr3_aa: CASRSGEEKLFF
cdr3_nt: TGTGCCAGCAGATCCGGGGAGGAAAAACTGTTTTTT

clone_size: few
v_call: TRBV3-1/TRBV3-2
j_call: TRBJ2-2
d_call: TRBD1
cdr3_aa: CASSQGTGDRELFF
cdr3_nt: TGTGCCAGCAGCCAAGGCACAGGGGACCGGGAGCTGTTTTTT

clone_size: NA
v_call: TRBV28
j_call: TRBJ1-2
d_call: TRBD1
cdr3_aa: CASWGQTGGRGYTF
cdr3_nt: TGTGCCAGCTGGGGGCAGACAGGGGGACGGGGCTACACCTTC

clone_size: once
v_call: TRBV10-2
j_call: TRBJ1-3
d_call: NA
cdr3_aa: CASRTDAEPSGNTIYF
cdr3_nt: TGCGCCAGCAGAACGGACGCCGAACCCTCTGGAAACACCATATATTTT

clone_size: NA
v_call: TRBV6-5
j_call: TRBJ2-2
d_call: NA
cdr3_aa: CASSYDTRTGELFF
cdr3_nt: TGTGCCAGCAGTTACGACACGAGAACCGGGGAGCTGTTTTTT

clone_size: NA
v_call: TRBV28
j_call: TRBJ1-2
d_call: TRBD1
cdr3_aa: CASSFMGQGAPGYGYTF
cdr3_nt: TGTGCCAGCAGTTTTATGGGACAGGGGGCGCCCGGCTATGGCTACACCTTC

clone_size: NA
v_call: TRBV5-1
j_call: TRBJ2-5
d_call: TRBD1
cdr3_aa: CASSLAGQGETQYF
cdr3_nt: TGCGCCAGCAGCTTGGCGGGACAGGGGGAGACCCAGTACTTC

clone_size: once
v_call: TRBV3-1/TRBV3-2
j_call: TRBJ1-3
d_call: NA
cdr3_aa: CASSQDQAGAGNTIYF
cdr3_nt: TGTGCCAGCAGCCAAGATCAGGCAGGGGCTGGAAACACCATATATTTT

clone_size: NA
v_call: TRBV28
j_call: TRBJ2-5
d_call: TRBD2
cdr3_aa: CASSLDPGLAGKETQYF
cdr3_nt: TGTGCCAGCAGTTTAGATCCGGGACTAGCGGGAAAAGAGACCCAGTACTTC

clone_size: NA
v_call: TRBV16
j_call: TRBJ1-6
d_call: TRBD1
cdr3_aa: CASSRDSTNSPLHF
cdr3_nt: TGTGCCAGCAGTCGGGACAGTACCAATTCACCCCTCCACTTT

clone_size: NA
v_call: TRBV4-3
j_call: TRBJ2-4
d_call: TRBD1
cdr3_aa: CASSQEDRYGDIQYF
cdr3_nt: TGCGCCAGCAGCCAAGAGGACAGGTATGGGGACATTCAGTACTTC

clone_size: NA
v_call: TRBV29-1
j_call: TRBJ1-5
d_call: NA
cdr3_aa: CSVGWDLNQPQHF
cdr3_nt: TGCAGCGTTGGGTGGGACCTCAATCAGCCCCAGCATTTT

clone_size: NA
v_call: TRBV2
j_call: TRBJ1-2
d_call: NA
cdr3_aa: CASSESVYGYTF
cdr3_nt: TGTGCCAGCAGTGAATCAGTCTATGGCTACACCTTC

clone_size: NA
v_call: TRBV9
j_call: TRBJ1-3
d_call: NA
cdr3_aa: CASSGIMGLSGNTIYF
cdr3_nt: TGTGCCAGCAGCGGGATCATGGGGTTGTCTGGAAACACCATATATTTT

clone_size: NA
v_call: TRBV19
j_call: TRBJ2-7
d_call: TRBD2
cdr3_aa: CASSYRAGEYEQYF
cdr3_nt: TGTGCCAGTAGTTACCGAGCGGGAGAGTACGAGCAGTACTTC

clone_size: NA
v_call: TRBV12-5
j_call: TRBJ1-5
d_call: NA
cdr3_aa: CASGPQGGNQPQHF
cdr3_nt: TGTGCTAGTGGCCCCCAAGGGGGCAATCAGCCCCAGCATTTT

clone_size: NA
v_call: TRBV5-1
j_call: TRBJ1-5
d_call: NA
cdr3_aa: CASSLEGSNQPQHF
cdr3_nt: TGCGCCAGCAGCTTGGAGGGAAGCAATCAGCCCCAGCATTTT

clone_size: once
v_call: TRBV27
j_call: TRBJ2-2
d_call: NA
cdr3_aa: CASSFLGTGNTGELFF
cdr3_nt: TGTGCCAGCAGTTTCTTAGGAACAGGGAACACCGGGGAGCTGTTTTTT

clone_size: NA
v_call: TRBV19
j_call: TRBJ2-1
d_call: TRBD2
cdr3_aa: CASSRLAGVNEQFF
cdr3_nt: TGTGCCAGTAGTCGGCTAGCGGGAGTGAATGAGCAGTTCTTC

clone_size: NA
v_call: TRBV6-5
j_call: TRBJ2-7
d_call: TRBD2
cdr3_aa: CASTKGSGRAYEQYF
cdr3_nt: TGTGCCAGCACCAAGGGGAGCGGGAGGGCGTACGAGCAGTACTTC

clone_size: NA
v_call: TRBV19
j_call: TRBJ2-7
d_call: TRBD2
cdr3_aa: CASSIDLSSGVSYEQYF
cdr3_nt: TGTGCCAGTAGTATAGATCTTTCTAGCGGGGTGTCCTACGAGCAGTACTTC